Here is one T cell receptor beta chain with its context. No antigen is known for it. This sample is part of a study of blood T cells in healthy people across ages. Whole-study findings and limits: TCR beta diversity tracked closely with naive T cell percentage. Higher diversity and more naive CD4+ cells were features of long-lived donors, compared to aged donors. Conclusively comparing naive with antigen-experienced cells was impossible with unsorted PBMCs.

Trimming removed 6 bases from V and 2 bases from J; junction bases left unmatched: 7. The CDR3 contains 13 residues. CDR1 is SQVTM, CDR2 ANQGSEA, per germline. Primed by a sample-barcoded 5' primer and a J-beta primer mix, a second PCR proceeded for about 7 to 12 cycles. A single record per CDR3 protein comes from TCRdb applying MiXCR to the 5' RACE reads. Among 450,000 to 700,000 distinct CDR3 sequences, about 25% were seen once, and the ten largest hold approximately 17%. The sequencing sample was made of blood. The TCR was taken from a woman aged 70-85 years in good health. The rearrangement links TRBV29-1 to TRBJ2-7, with 7 bases lining up with TRBD1. The CDR3 DNA reads as TGCAGCGTGAGAGACAGGGATGCCTACGAGCAGTACTTC. Translated: CSVRDRDAYEQYF.